This TCR beta chain was observed in a study of T cell changes during pregnancy in multiple sclerosis. Clones were sequenced by immunoSEQ multiplex PCR, and TCRdb holds only the in-frame ones, with some missing. The data hold around 42,000 clones, with around 90% observed a single time. Germline V gene sequence: CDR1 MGHRA, CDR2 YSYEKL. The CDR3 is made up of 14 amino acids. V was trimmed by 1 base and J by 5 bases, leaving 11 bases between them. The sequence was collected from a female donor in good health, enrolled as a control in a pregnancy study. This chain connects TRBV4-1 to TRBJ2-5; TRBD1 is a possible D gene (6 bases). The material was peripheral blood, obtained in the first trimester of pregnancy. CDR3 bases: TGCGCCAGCAGCCAAGTACAGGGTCGGGAGACCCAGTACTTC. The encoded protein is CASSQVQGRETQYF.